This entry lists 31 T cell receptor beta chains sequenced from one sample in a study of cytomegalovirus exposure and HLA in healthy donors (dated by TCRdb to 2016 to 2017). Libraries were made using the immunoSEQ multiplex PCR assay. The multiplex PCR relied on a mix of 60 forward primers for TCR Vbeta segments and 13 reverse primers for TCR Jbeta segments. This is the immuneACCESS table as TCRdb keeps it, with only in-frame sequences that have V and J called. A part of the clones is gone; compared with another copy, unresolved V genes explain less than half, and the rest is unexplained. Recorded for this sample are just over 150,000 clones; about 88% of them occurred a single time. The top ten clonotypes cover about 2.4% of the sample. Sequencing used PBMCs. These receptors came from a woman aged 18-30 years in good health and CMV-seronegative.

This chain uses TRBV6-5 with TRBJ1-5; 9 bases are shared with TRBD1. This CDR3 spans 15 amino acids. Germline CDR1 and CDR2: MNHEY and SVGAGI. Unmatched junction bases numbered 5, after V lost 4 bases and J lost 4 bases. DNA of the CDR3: TGTGCCAGCAGTTGGAGACAGGGGGGAAATCAGCCCCAGCATTTT. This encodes CASSWRQGGNQPQHF.

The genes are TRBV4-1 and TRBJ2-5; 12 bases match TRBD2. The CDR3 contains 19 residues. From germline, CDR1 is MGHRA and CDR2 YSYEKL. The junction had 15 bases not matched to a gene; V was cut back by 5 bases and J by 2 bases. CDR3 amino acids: CASSTAIIRGLAGQETQYF. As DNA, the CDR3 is TGCGCCAGCAGCACTGCGATAATAAGAGGACTAGCGGGACAAGAGACCCAGTACTTC.

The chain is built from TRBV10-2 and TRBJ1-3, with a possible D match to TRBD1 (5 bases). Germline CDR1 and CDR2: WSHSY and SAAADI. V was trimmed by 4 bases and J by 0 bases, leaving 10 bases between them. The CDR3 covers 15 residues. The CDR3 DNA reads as TGCGCCAGCAGTGGGGACGGGGGCTCTGGAAACACCATATATTTT. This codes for CASSGDGGSGNTIYF.

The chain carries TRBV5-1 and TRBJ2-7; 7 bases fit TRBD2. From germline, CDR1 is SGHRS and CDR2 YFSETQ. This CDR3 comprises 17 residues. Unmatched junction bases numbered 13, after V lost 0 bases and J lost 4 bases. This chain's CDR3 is CASSLDPAAKGGYEQYF. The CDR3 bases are TGCGCCAGCAGCTTGGACCCGGCCGCGAAGGGAGGGTACGAGCAGTACTTC. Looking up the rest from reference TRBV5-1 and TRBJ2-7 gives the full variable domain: KAGVTQTPRYLIKTRGQQVTLSCSPISGHRSVSWYQQTPGQGLQFLFEYFSETQRNKGNFPGRFSGRQFSNSRSEMNVSTLELGDSALYLCASSLDPAAKGGYEQYFGPGTRLTVT.

In nucleotides, the CDR3 is TGTGCCAGCAGCCCTGGACTAGCGGGAGACGAGCAGTACTTC. Its protein product is CASSPGLAGDEQYF. The chain uses TRBV7-9 and TRBJ2-7; TRBD2 matches 13 bases. The CDR3 has 14 amino acids. In germline, CDR1 is SEHNR, CDR2 FQNEAQ (reference sequence). V was pared by 5 bases and J by 5 bases, with 3 bases of the junction left unmatched.

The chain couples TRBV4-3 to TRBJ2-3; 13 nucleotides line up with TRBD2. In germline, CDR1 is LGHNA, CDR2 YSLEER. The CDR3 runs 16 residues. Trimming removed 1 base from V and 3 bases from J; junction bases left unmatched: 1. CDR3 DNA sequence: TGCGCCAGCAGCCAAGGACTAGCGGGAGGAACAGATACGCAGTATTTT. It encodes CASSQGLAGGTDTQYF.

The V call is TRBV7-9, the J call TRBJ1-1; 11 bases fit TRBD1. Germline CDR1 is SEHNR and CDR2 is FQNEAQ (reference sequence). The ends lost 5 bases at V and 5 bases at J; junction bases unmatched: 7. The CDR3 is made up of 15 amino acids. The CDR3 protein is CASSKLGTGGTEAFF. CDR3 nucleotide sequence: TGTGCCAGCAGCAAACTGGGGACAGGGGGGACTGAAGCTTTCTTT.

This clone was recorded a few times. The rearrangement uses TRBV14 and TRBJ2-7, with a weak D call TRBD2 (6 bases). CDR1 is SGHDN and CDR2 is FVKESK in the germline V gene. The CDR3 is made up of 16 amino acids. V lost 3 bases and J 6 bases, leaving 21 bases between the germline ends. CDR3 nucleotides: TGTGCCAGCAGCCACGGGGGTGGCGCGAGGGGTCGCGAGCAGTACTTC. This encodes CASSHGGGARGREQYF.

CDR3 nucleotide sequence: TGTGCCAGCAGCCCCGGGCCCCCGGGACTGGGCTCCTACGAGCAGTACTTC. Translation: CASSPGPPGLGSYEQYF. V and J are TRBV11-2 and TRBJ2-7, with D possibly TRBD2 on 6 matching bases. The CDR3 has 17 residues. Per the germline V gene, CDR1 is SGHAT and CDR2 is FQNNGV. V lost 5 bases to trimming and J lost 0 bases, with 20 bases between them. The entire variable domain, with the rest obtained from reference TRBV11-2 and TRBJ2-7, is as follows: EAGVAQSPRYKIIEKRQSVAFWCNPISGHATLYWYQQILGQGPKLLIQFQNNGVVDDSQLPKDRFSAERLKGVDSTLKIQPAKLEDSAVYLCASSPGPPGLGSYEQYFGPGTRLTVT.

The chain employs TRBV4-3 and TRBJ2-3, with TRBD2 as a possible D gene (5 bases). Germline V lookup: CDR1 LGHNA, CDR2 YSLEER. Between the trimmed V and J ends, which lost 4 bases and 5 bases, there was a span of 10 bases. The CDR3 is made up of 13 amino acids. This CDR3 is CASSRAREDTQYF. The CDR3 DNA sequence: TGCGCCAGCAGCCGGGCGAGGGAAGATACGCAGTATTTT.

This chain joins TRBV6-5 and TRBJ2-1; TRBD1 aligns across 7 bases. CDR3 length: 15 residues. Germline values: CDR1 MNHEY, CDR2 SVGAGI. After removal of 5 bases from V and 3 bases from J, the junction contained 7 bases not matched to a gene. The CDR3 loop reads CASSRDGTVYNEQFF. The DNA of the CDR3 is TGTGCCAGCAGTAGGGACGGGACAGTCTACAATGAGCAGTTCTTC.

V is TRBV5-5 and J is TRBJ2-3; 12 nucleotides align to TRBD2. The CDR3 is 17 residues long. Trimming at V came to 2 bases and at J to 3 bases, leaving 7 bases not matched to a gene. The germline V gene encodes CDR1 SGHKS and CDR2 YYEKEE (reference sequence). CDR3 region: CASSLPSLAGGTDTQYF. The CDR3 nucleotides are TGTGCCAGCAGCTTACCCTCTCTAGCGGGAGGGACAGATACGCAGTATTTT.

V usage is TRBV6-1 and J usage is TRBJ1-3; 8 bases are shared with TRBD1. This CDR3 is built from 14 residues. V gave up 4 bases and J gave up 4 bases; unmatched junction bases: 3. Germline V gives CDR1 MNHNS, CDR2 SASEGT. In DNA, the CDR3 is TGTGCCAGCAGTGGACAGGGGCGGGGAAACACCATATATTTT. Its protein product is CASSGQGRGNTIYF.

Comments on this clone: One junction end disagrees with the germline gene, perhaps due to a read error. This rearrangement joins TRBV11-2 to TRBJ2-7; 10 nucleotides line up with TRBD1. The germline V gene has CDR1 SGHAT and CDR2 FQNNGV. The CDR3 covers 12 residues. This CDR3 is CASSFWDRGTRF. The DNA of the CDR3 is TGTGCCAGCAGCTTCTGGGACAGGGGAACTCGTTTC.

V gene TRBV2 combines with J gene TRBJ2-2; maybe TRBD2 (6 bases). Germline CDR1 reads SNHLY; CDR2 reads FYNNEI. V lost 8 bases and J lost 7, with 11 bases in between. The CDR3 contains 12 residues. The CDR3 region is CASSEGYGELFF. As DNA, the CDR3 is TGTGCCAGCTCGGAGGGGTACGGGGAGCTGTTTTTT.

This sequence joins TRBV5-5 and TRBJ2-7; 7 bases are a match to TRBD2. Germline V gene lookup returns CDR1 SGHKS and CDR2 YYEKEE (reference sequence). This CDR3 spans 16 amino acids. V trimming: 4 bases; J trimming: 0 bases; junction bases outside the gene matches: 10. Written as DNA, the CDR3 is TGTGCCAGCAGCGGTGGGGCCGGGAGGTCCTCCTACGAGCAGTACTTC. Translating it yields CASSGGAGRSSYEQYF.

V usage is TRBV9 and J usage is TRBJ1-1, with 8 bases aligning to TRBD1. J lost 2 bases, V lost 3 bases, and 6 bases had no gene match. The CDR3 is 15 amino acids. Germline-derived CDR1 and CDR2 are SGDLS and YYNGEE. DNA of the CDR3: TGTGCCAGCAGCGCCGAAGGACAGGGCAACACTGAAGCTTTCTTT. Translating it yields CASSAEGQGNTEAFF.

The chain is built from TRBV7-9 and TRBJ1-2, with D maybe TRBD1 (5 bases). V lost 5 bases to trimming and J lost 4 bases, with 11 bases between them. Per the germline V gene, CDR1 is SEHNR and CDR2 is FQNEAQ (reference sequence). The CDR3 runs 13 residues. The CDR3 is CASSETDLYGYTF. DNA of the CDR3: TGTGCCAGCAGCGAGACAGACCTCTATGGCTACACCTTC.

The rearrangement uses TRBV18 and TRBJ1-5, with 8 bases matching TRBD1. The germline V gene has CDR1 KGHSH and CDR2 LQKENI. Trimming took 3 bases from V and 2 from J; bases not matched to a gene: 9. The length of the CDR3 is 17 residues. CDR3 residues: CASSPRRTGPGNQPQHF. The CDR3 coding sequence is TGTGCCAGCTCACCTAGACGGACAGGGCCGGGCAATCAGCCCCAGCATTTT.

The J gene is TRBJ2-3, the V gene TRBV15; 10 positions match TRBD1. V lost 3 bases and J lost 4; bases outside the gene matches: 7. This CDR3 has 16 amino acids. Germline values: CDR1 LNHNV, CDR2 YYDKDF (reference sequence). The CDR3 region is CATSSTAGQGPDTQYF. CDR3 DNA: TGTGCCACCAGCAGTACGGCGGGACAGGGGCCAGATACGCAGTATTTT. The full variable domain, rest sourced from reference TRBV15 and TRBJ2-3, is DAMVIQNPRYQVTQFGKPVTLSCSQTLNHNVMYWYQQKSSQAPKLLFHYYDKDFNNEADTPDNFQSRRPNTSFCFLDIRSPGLGDTAMYLCATSSTAGQGPDTQYFGPGTRLTVL.

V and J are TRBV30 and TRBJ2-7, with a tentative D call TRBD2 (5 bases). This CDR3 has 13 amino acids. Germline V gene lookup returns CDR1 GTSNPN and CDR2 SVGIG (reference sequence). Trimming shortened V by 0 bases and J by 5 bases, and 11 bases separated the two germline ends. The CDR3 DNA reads TGTGCCTGGAGTGTGTCCTCCGGGGACGAGCAGTACTTC. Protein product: CAWSVSSGDEQYF.

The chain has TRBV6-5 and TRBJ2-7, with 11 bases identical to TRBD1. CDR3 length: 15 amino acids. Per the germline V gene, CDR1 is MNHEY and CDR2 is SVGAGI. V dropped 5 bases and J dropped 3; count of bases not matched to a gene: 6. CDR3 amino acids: CASSRGTGGIYEQYF. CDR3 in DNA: TGTGCCAGCAGTCGGGGGACAGGGGGAATCTACGAGCAGTACTTC.

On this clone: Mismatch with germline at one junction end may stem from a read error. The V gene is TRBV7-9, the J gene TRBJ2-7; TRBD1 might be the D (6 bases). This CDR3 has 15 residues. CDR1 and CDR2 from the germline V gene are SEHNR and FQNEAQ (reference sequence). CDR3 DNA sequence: TGTTCCAGCAGTCCCGTGGGGGCCCCCTCCTACGAGCAGTACTTC. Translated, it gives CSSSPVGAPSYEQYF.

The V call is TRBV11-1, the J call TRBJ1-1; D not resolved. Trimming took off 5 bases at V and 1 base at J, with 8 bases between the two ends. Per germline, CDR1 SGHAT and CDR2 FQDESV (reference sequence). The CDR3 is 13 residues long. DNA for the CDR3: TGTGCCAGCAGCCCCCCCGGGAACACTGAAGCTTTCTTT. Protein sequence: CASSPPGNTEAFF.

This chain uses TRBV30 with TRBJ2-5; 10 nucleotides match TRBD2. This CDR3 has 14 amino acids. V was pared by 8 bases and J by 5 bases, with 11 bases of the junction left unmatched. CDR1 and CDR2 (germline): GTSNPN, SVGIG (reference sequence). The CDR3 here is CAGTRLAGVETQYF. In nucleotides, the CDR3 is TGTGCCGGCACCCGGCTAGCGGGAGTGGAGACCCAGTACTTC.

The CDR3 region is CASSNGLAGATPYEQYF. CDR3 nucleotide sequence: TGTGCCAGCAGCAACGGACTAGCGGGAGCGACCCCCTACGAGCAGTACTTC. The rearrangement uses TRBV21-1 and TRBJ2-7; the DNA was not used to check the table's D call, TRBD2. TRBV21-1 is termed a pseudogene. This CDR3 spans 17 amino acids.

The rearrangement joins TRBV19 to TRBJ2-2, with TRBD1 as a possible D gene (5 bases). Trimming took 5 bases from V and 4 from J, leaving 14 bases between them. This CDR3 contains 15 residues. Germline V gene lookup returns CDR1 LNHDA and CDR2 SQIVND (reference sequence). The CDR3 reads CASSLMGQVTGELFF. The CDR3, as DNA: TGTGCCAGTAGTCTCATGGGGCAGGTCACCGGGGAGCTGTTTTTT. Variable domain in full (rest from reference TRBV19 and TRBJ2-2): DGGITQSPKYLFRKEGQNVTLSCEQNLNHDAMYWYRQDPGQGLRLIYYSQIVNDFQKGDIAEGYSVSREKKESFPLTVTSAQKNPTAFYLCASSLMGQVTGELFFGEGSRLTVL.

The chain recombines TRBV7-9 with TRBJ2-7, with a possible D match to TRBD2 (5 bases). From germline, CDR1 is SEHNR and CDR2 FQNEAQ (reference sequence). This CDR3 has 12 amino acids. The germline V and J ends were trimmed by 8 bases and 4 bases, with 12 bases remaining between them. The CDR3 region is CASSAGGYEQYF. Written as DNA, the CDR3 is TGTGCCAGCTCCGCGGGCGGATACGAGCAGTACTTC.

The CDR3 loop is CASSLGPQTGIGYTF. DNA for the CDR3: TGTGCCAGCAGCTTAGGGCCCCAGACAGGGATCGGCTACACCTTC. The chain is built from TRBV7-9 and TRBJ1-2, with TRBD1 identical over 7 bases. This CDR3 is 15 amino acids long. V lost 1 base to trimming and J lost 8 bases; unmatched junction nucleotides: 10. The germline V gene encodes CDR1 SEHNR and CDR2 FQNEAQ (reference sequence).

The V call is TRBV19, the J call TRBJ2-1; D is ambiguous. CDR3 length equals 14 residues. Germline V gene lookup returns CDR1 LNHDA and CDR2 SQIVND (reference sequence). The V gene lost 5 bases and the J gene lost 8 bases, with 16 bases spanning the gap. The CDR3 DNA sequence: TGTGCCAGTAGTCCCCTCCTGTTCGTCCATGAGCAGTTCTTC. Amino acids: CASSPLLFVHEQFF.

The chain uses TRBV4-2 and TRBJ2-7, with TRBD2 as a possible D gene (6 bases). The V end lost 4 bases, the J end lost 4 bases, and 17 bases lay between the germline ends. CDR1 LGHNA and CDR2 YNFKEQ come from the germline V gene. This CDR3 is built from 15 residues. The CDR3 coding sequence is TGTGCCAGCAGCCCCTCCGCTAGCGCCTTTTACGAGCAGTACTTC. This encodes CASSPSASAFYEQYF.